The rows below give T cell receptor beta chains drawn from one sample of a study of blood T cell repertoires in COVID-19. Sequencing was performed with immunoSEQ multiplex PCR; in TCRdb, only in-frame clones are kept and a portion is missing. The data show some 75,000 clones, roughly 91% seen once. The sample was peripheral blood. The receptors derive from a man in his 60s with acute or convalescent COVID-19. The CDR3 runs from the conserved cysteine through the conserved F or W. The order of the fields is J gene, V gene, CDR3 protein.

TRBJ1-2,TRBV11-2,CASSWGQQNYGYTF
TRBJ1-1,TRBV18,CASSLGPQGTEAFF
TRBJ2-5,TRBV9,CASSVEATGDETQYF
TRBJ1-5,TRBV24-1,CATSPQGANQPQHF
TRBJ2-1,TRBV3-1/TRBV3-2,CASSQAAGGMGEQFF
TRBJ1-2,TRBV5-4,CASSSPGQGIGGYTF
TRBJ1-4,TRBV4-1,CASSQRTGTGATNEKLFF
TRBJ2-7,TRBV5-5,CASSLIAQGYEQYF
TRBJ1-2,TRBV12-3/TRBV12-4,CASSLNRGVYTF
TRBJ2-2,TRBV13,CASSLSGTRGTGELFF
TRBJ2-5,TRBV6-5,CASRRLAGEGETQYF
TRBJ1-2,TRBV5-1,CASSSGQGVANYGYTF
TRBJ2-3,TRBV28,CASSLGLSGGHTDTQYF
TRBJ1-4,TRBV6-5,CASSHPGQGYEKLFF
TRBJ2-5,TRBV10-1,CANGGLETQYF
TRBJ2-5,TRBV20-1,CSATGGETQYF
TRBJ1-1,TRBV7-8,CASSSPGQGNTEAFF